Listed below are T cell receptor beta chains from one sample, sequenced in a study of cytomegalovirus exposure and HLA in healthy donors. Repertoires were generated with immunoSEQ multiplex PCR, while TCRdb's copy carries only in-frame clones and drops some. The repertoire includes tens of thousands of clones, under 85% of them detected once, and about 4.8% sits in the top ten. Sequencing input: PBMCs. Receptors originate from a male donor in good health and CMV-seropositive. Each CDR3 is given with its conserved first and last residue.

CDR3 protein | V gene | CDR3 length | J gene
CSVEVGAGASAYEQYF | TRBV29-1 | 16 | TRBJ2-7
CASSLAVGGSYEQYF | TRBV7-6 | 15 | TRBJ2-7
CAISSGGANEQFF | TRBV10-3 | 13 | TRBJ2-1
CASIPMTDTNYGYTF | TRBV19 | 15 | TRBJ1-2
CSVRTGATYEQYF | TRBV29-1 | 13 | TRBJ2-7
CASSFGDRTNQPQHF | TRBV28 | 15 | TRBJ1-5
CASSLISGGTEAFF | TRBV7-2 | 14 | TRBJ1-1
CASSVVGLAGRSYNEQFF | TRBV9 | 18 | TRBJ2-1
CASSLLPGQGYGYTF | TRBV7-2 | 15 | TRBJ1-2
CASSEAYVSTEAFF | TRBV2 | 14 | TRBJ1-1
CASVWGGFGSYEQYF | TRBV6-1 | 15 | TRBJ2-7
CASSSQGNSPLHF | TRBV11-2 | 13 | TRBJ1-6
CASRQGSMNTEAFF | TRBV5-4 | 14 | TRBJ1-1
CASSLGSGLETQYF | TRBV7-9 | 14 | TRBJ2-5
CASSIQTTGGEAFF | TRBV7-2 | 14 | TRBJ1-1
CASRLRGGMNTEAFF | TRBV6-5 | 15 | TRBJ1-1
CASSDSGGEQFF | TRBV6-4 | 12 | TRBJ2-1
CAISGAGLAGEQYF | TRBV10-3 | 14 | TRBJ2-7
CASSPNRVPYEQYF | TRBV4-1 | 14 | TRBJ2-7
CASSPPGQGKQPQHF | TRBV18 | 15 | TRBJ1-5
CASSPPGQGWTEAFF | TRBV6-5 | 15 | TRBJ1-1
CASSEPQVYNEQFF | TRBV6-1 | 14 | TRBJ2-1
CASSFYGFRVLFAFF | TRBV28 | 15 | TRBJ1-1
CASSQDRGTGRIHF | TRBV4-3 | 14 | TRBJ1-6
CASSSPGQDYGYTF | TRBV5-1 | 14 | TRBJ1-2
CASSSQGQAAQPQHF | TRBV7-9 | 15 | TRBJ1-5
CASSFSGGSSRLTGELFF | TRBV7-2 | 18 | TRBJ2-2
CASSYYRTGPVGYTF | TRBV6-5 | 15 | TRBJ1-2
CASSLTQGHEQYF | TRBV7-3 | 13 | TRBJ2-7
CASSYSGDSYGYTF | TRBV6-6 | 14 | TRBJ1-2
CASSPETGGFVYGYTF | TRBV19 | 16 | TRBJ1-2
CASSQGGNQETQYF | TRBV4-1 | 14 | TRBJ2-5
CASSTGTNQPQHF | TRBV6-6 | 13 | TRBJ1-5
CASGQRNTEAFF | TRBV12-5 | 12 | TRBJ1-1
CASNFVSSTDTQYF | TRBV27 | 14 | TRBJ2-3
CASGTGTSYEQYF | TRBV4-1 | 13 | TRBJ2-7
CASSPGTAEKLFF | TRBV7-9 | 13 | TRBJ1-4
CASSGRQGNNQPQHF | TRBV19 | 15 | TRBJ1-5
CAISEDSETQYF | TRBV10-3 | 12 | TRBJ2-5
CASSPWTSGGWTDTQYF | TRBV7-8 | 17 | TRBJ2-3
CASSSPRQYQETQYF | TRBV5-8 | 15 | TRBJ2-5
CASSAPIAGVGTDTQYF | TRBV9 | 17 | TRBJ2-3
CASSVTGLTNTGELFF | TRBV9 | 16 | TRBJ2-2
CASNRGGEKLFF | TRBV25-1 | 12 | TRBJ1-4
CASSAPGEETQYF | TRBV6-5 | 13 | TRBJ2-5
CASSQDSAQGLKYGYTF | TRBV4-3 | 17 | TRBJ1-2
CASRDRGYEQYF | TRBV19 | 12 | TRBJ2-7